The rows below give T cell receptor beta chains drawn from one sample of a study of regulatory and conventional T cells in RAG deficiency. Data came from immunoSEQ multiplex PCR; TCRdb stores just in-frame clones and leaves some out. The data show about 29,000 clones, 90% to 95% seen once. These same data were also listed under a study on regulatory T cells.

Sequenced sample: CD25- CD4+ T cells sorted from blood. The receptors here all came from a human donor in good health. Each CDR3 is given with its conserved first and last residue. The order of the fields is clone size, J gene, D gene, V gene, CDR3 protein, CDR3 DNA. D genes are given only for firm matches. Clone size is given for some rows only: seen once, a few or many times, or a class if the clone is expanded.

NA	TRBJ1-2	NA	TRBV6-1	CASSASGMGNYGYTF	TGTGCCAGCAGTGCTTCCGGGATGGGGAACTATGGCTACACCTTC
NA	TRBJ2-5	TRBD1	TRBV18	CASSPDRAETQYF	TGTGCCAGCTCACCGGACAGGGCAGAGACCCAGTACTTC
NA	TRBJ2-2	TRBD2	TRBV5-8	CASSWTWGGLSTGELFF	TGTGCCAGCAGCTGGACCTGGGGGGGGTTAAGCACCGGGGAGCTGTTTTTT
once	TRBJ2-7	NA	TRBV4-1	CASSSASDSYEQYF	TGCGCCAGCAGCAGCGCGAGCGACTCCTACGAGCAGTACTTC
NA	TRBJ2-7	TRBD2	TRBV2	CASNLAAGVSYEQYF	TGTGCCAGCAACCTGGCGGCGGGGGTGTCCTACGAGCAGTACTTC
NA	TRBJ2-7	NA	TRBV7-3	CASSLIYTADRPNRGAVDEQYF	TGTGCCAGCAGCTTAATTTACACCGCGGACAGACCGAACCGGGGGGCCGTCGACGAGCAGTACTTC
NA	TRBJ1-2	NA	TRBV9	CASSVVGGNYGYTF	TGTGCCAGCAGCGTAGTAGGGGGAAACTATGGCTACACCTTC
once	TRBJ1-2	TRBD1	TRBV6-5	CASSSTGVANYGYTF	TGTGCCAGCAGTTCGACAGGGGTCGCGAACTATGGCTACACCTTC
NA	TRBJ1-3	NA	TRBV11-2	CASSHGPSGNTIYF	TGTGCCAGCAGCCACGGTCCCTCTGGAAACACCATATATTTT
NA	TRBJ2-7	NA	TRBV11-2	CASSRSAGYEQYF	TGTGCCAGCAGCCGATCCGCGGGGTACGAGCAGTACTTC
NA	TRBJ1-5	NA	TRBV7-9	CASSHGRGQPQHF	TGTGCCAGCAGCCACGGCCGGGGTCAGCCCCAGCATTTT
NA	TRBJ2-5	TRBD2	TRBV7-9	CASSLGRTGTMGETQYF	TGTGCCAGCAGCTTAGGAAGGACCGGGACTATGGGTGAGACCCAGTACTTC
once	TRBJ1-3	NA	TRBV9	CASTRGFSGNTIYF	TGTGCCAGCACCCGGGGATTCTCTGGAAACACCATATATTTT
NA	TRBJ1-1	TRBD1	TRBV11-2	CASSPERTGYTEAFF	TGTGCCAGCAGCCCCGAGAGGACAGGTTACACTGAAGCTTTCTTT
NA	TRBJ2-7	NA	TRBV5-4	CASSRPGTSSYEQYF	TGTGCCAGCAGCCGCCCAGGGACTTCGTCCTACGAGCAGTACTTC
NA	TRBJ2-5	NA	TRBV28	CASSFDRGIKETQYF	TGTGCCAGCAGTTTCGATAGGGGAATAAAAGAGACCCAGTACTTC
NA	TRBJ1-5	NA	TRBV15	CATSIWSGYDQPQHF	TGTGCCACCAGCATCTGGTCAGGTTACGATCAGCCCCAGCATTTT
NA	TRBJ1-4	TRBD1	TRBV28	CASSMGGQGELFF	TGTGCCAGCAGTATGGGGGGTCAGGGGGAACTGTTTTTT
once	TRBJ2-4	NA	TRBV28	CASSLFPGRTAKNIQYF	TGTGCCAGCAGTTTATTCCCAGGGAGGACGGCCAAAAACATTCAGTACTTC
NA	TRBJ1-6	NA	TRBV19	CASSNYNSPLHF	TGTGCCAGTAGCAACTATAATTCACCCCTCCACTTT
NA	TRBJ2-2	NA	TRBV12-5	CASGTGTGELFF	TGTGCTAGTGGCACAGGCACCGGGGAGCTGTTTTTT
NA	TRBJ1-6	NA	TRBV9	CASSVYAGDSPLHF	TGTGCCAGCAGCGTTTACGCGGGGGACTCACCCCTCCACTTT
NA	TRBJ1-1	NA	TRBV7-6	CASSPNAGVGGGFPEAFF	TGTGCCAGCAGCCCCAACGCGGGGGTAGGTGGGGGATTTCCTGAAGCTTTCTTT
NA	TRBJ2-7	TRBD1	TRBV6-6	CASSYSKSGGSYEQYF	TGTGCCAGCAGTTACTCGAAATCAGGGGGATCCTACGAGCAGTACTTC
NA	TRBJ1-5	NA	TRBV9	CASSVGVSGTQGQPQHF	TGTGCCAGCAGCGTAGGGGTGAGTGGGACTCAAGGACAGCCCCAGCATTTT
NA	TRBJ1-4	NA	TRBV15	CATEKKTGDNEKLFF	TGTGCCACCGAGAAGAAGACAGGCGATAATGAAAAACTGTTTTTT
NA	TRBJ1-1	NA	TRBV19	CASSIDGRDYLFFHEAFF	TGTGCCAGTAGTATAGACGGCCGGGACTATCTTTTCTTTCATGAAGCTTTCTTT
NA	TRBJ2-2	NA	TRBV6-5	CASSYLFPTGELFF	TGTGCCAGCAGTTACCTTTTCCCCACCGGGGAGCTGTTTTTT
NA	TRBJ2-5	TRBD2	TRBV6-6	CASSRDVAGGGETQYF	TGTGCCAGCAGCCGGGATGTAGCGGGGGGGGGAGAGACCCAGTACTTC
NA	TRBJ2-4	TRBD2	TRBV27	CASPRRGGDLAKNIQYF	TGTGCCAGCCCCCGCCGGGGGGGAGATCTAGCCAAAAACATTCAGTACTTC
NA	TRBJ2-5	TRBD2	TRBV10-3	CAISGAGGRQETQYF	TGTGCCATCAGTGGAGCGGGGGGGCGTCAAGAGACCCAGTACTTC
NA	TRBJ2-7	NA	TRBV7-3	CASSHNIGYEQYF	TGTGCCAGCAGCCACAACATCGGGTACGAGCAGTACTTC
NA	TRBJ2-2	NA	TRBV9	CASSVVGGPGELFF	TGTGCCAGCAGCGTAGTCGGAGGGCCCGGGGAGCTGTTTTTT
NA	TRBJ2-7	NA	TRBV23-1	CASTVGDIQPSSYEQYF	TGCGCCAGCACAGTCGGGGATATCCAACCGAGCTCCTACGAGCAGTACTTC
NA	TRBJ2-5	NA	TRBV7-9	CASSVRGGSPLETQYF	TGTGCCAGCAGCGTAAGAGGTGGTTCTCCCTTAGAGACCCAGTACTTC
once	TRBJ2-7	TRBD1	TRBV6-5	CASSYYRDRSYEQYF	TGTGCCAGCAGTTACTACAGGGACAGGTCCTACGAGCAGTACTTC
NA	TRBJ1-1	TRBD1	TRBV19	CASSNDRGSTEAFF	TGTGCCAGTAGTAACGACAGGGGATCCACTGAAGCTTTCTTT